This TCR beta chain was documented in a study of T cell changes during pregnancy in multiple sclerosis. Only in-frame clones appear in the TCRdb table, and some are missing; sequencing was by immunoSEQ multiplex PCR. The data show 50,000 to 70,000 clones, 85% to 95% seen once. CDR1 and CDR2 (germline): SQVTM, ANQGSEA. CDR3 length equals 11 residues. The V and J ends lost 8 bases and 5 bases respectively, with 12 bases between them. The rearrangement uses TRBV29-1 and TRBJ2-5, with D hard to call. This TCR derives from a female donor with multiple sclerosis, enrolled in a pregnancy study. The source was peripheral blood, collected in the first trimester of pregnancy. DNA for the CDR3: TGCAGCTTAGGAGATCCGGAGACCCAGTACTTC. It specifies CSLGDPETQYF.